This T cell receptor beta chain is from a study of shared clonotypes between healthy human individuals. This table comes from immunoSEQ multiplex PCR, and its TCRdb copy is limited to in-frame clones, with some not included. The profile covers 2 million to 2.5 million clones, with about 95% appearing a single time and around 1.1% taken by the ten largest. The CDR3 contains 15 residues. Germline CDR1 and CDR2: MNHEY and SVGAGI. The V end was cut by 0 bases, the J end by 5 bases, with 13 bases between. Naive CD8 cells were CD45RO-negative, positively selected for CCR7, excluding terminally differentiated effector memory CD45RA+ cells.

The rearrangement links TRBV6-5 to TRBJ1-1; D gene uncertain. This receptor was taken from a man aged 18 to 35 in good health. The source material was naive CD8+ T cells sorted from blood. This CDR3 reads CASSYSWEGRTEAFF. In DNA form, the CDR3 reads TGTGCCAGCAGTTACTCGTGGGAAGGGCGGACTGAAGCTTTCTTT.